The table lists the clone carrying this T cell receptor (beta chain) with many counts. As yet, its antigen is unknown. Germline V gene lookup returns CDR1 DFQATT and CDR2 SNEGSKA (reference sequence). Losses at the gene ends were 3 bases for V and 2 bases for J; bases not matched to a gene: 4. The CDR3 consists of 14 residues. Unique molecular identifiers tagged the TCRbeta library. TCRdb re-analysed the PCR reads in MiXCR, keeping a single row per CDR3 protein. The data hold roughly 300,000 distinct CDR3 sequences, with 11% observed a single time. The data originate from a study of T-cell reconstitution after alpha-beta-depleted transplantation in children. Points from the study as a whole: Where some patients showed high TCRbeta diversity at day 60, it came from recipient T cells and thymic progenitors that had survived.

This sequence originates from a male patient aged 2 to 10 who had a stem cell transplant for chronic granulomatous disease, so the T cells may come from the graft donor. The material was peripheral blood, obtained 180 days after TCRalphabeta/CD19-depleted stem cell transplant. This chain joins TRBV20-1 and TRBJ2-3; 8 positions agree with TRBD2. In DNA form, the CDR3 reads TGCAGTGCTAGGCCGGGGGGGCTCACAGATACGCAGTATTTT. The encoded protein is CSARPGGLTDTQYF.